This T cell receptor beta chain was obtained from a study of T-cell memory formation after mild COVID-19. General study results and limits: Day 15 to 85 contracting clones showed balanced CD4/CD8; day 15 to 37 expanders favored CD4+.

Turning to this clonotype: The antigen remains undetermined. A junction end diverges from the germline sequence, so it may reflect a read error.

Germline CDR1 and CDR2: MNHEY and SVGAGI. The CDR3 totals 16 residues. TCRalpha and TCRbeta libraries used 5'RACE with constant-segment primers and UMIs. TCRdb ran MiXCR on the 5' RACE reads and lists one entry per CDR3 protein. The sample holds under 600,000 distinct CDR3 sequences, roughly 21% seen once. This chain links TRBV6-5 with TRBJ2-7, with 12 positions matching TRBD1. The specimen sequenced was PBMCs or a T cell subset sorted from them (not recorded which). The source is an adult woman who had mild COVID-19 (a few samples of this study predate the infection). Cell type and time point are not known. The CDR3 is CASTPIQGQGAYEKYF. CDR3 bases: TGTGCCAGCACCCCGATTCAGGGACAGGGGGCATACGAGAAGTACTTC.